One sample yielded the 22 T cell receptor beta chains listed below, sequenced in a study of blood T cell repertoires in COVID-19. Sequenced by immunoSEQ multiplex PCR; TCRdb stores in-frame clones only, minus some. The sample shows tens of thousands of clones, 80% to 90% of them seen only once. Sequencing used peripheral blood. The receptors derive from a woman aged 55-70 years with acute or convalescent COVID-19.

The sample holds one count of this clone. The V gene is TRBV13, the J gene TRBJ1-1, with D perhaps TRBD1 (6 bases). V was shortened by 4 bases and J by 4 bases, with 10 bases between the two germline ends. Germline-derived CDR1 and CDR2 are PRHDT and FYEKMQ (reference sequence). The CDR3 sequence is 13 residues long. The CDR3: CASSYRVVTEAFF. The CDR3 DNA reads as TGTGCCAGCAGCTACAGGGTTGTCACTGAAGCTTTCTTT.

The rearrangement links TRBV7-2 to TRBJ2-1; 9 bases agree with TRBD2. The ends lost 5 bases at V and 7 bases at J; junction bases unmatched: 9. This CDR3 spans 15 amino acids. Germline-derived CDR1 and CDR2 are SGHTA and FQGNSA. This CDR3 reads CASSGLGLAGNEQFF. The CDR3 DNA follows: TGTGCCAGCAGCGGGTTGGGACTAGCAGGGAATGAGCAGTTCTTC.

This clone was counted a few times. The chain combines TRBV6-2 or TRBV6-3 with TRBJ1-6; D is unclear. Trimming removed 5 bases at V and 9 bases at J, with 11 bases between. The CDR3 has 13 amino acids. Germline V gene lookup returns CDR1 MNHEY and CDR2 SVGEGT. This chain's CDR3 is CASSPDWSSPLHF. In DNA form, the CDR3 reads TGTGCCAGCAGTCCGGACTGGAGTTCACCCCTCCACTTT.

The rearrangement joins TRBV3-1 (or the pseudogene TRBV3-2) to TRBJ2-7; 9 bases are a match to TRBD1. The CDR3 runs to 15 residues. V dropped 0 bases and J dropped 3; count of bases not matched to a gene: 3. Germline CDR1 and CDR2: LGHDT and YNNKEL (reference sequence). The CDR3: CASSQEQGANYEQYF. The CDR3 DNA reads as TGTGCCAGCAGCCAAGAACAGGGGGCGAACTACGAGCAGTACTTC.

This chain joins TRBV11-1 and TRBJ1-1, with 7 bases lining up with TRBD1. The trim removed 5 bases at V and 3 bases at J, leaving 6 bases unmatched. This CDR3 is built from 14 residues. Germline V CDR1 and CDR2: SGHAT, FQDESV (reference sequence). The CDR3 here is CASSRSTGDTEAFF. The CDR3 DNA reads TGTGCCAGCAGCCGCAGCACAGGGGACACTGAAGCTTTCTTT. Variable domain in full (rest from reference TRBV11-1 and TRBJ1-1): EAEVAQSPRYKITEKSQAVAFWCDPISGHATLYWYRQILGQGPELLVQFQDESVVDDSQLPKDRFSAERLKGVDSTLKIQPAELGDSAMYLCASSRSTGDTEAFFGQGTRLTVV.

This chain joins TRBV10-1 and TRBJ1-1, with TRBD1 matching over 9 bases. The CDR3 is 18 residues long. J lost 5 bases, V lost 8 bases, and 21 bases had no gene match. Germline V lookup: CDR1 WNHNN, CDR2 SYGVQD (reference sequence). The CDR3 here is CASLVPGQGKGCQTEAFF. The CDR3 region has the DNA TGCGCCAGCCTAGTCCCGGGACAGGGAAAGGGATGTCAGACTGAAGCTTTCTTT.

The V call is TRBV2, the J call TRBJ1-2; weak D call: TRBD1 (6 bases). This CDR3 has 15 amino acids. CDR1 and CDR2 from the germline V gene are SNHLY and FYNNEI. V was pared by 7 bases and J by 2 bases, with 17 bases between. The CDR3 DNA follows: TGTGCCAGCAACGCCGGGACAACCAACAACTATGGCTACACCTTC. It translates to CASNAGTTNNYGYTF.

The genes are TRBV2 and TRBJ2-7; 7 nucleotides line up with TRBD2. The CDR3 runs to 17 residues. Germline CDR1 reads SNHLY; CDR2 reads FYNNEI. Trimming cost V 8 bases and J 3 bases; bases outside gene matches: 19. DNA for the CDR3: TGTGCCAGCCGAGATAAGAGTGGCCTAGCGGATATCTACGAGCAGTACTTC. Its protein is CASRDKSGLADIYEQYF.

This clone was counted between two and nine times. The chain recombines TRBV7-9 with TRBJ2-7; 7 bases align to TRBD1. The germline V gene encodes CDR1 SEHNR and CDR2 FQNEAQ (reference sequence). Losses at the gene ends were 1 base for V and 5 bases for J; bases not matched to a gene: 5. The CDR3 length is 14 residues. CDR3 residues: CASSLVGGRNEQYF. CDR3 DNA: TGTGCCAGCAGCTTAGTAGGGGGCAGGAACGAGCAGTACTTC. Full variable domain (missing parts from reference TRBV7-9 and TRBJ2-7): DTGVSQNPRHKITKRGQNVTFRCDPISEHNRLYWYRQTLGQGPEFLTYFQNEAQLEKSRLLSDRFSAERPKGSFSTLEIQRTEQGDSAMYLCASSLVGGRNEQYFGPGTRLTVT.

V gene TRBV12-3 or TRBV12-4 combines with J gene TRBJ1-1; TRBD1 might be the D (5 bases). The CDR3 sequence is 12 residues long. Trimming pared 6 bases from V and 5 bases from J, leaving 10 bases between. The CDR3 region has the DNA TGTGCCAGCAGACATGGACAAACTGAAGCTTTCTTT. It codes for CASRHGQTEAFF.

For this clone: The same CDR3 can be traced to other DNA sequences in this sample. The genes are TRBV19 and TRBJ1-2; 7 bases map to TRBD1. CDR3 size: 13 residues. Losses at the gene ends were 5 bases for V and 4 bases for J; bases not matched to a gene: 4. CDR1 is LNHDA and CDR2 is SQIVND in the germline V gene (reference sequence). CDR3 region: CASSPQGFYGYTF. In DNA, the CDR3 is TGTGCCAGTAGTCCACAGGGGTTCTATGGCTACACCTTC. The full variable domain, rest sourced from reference TRBV19 and TRBJ1-2, is DGGITQSPKYLFRKEGQNVTLSCEQNLNHDAMYWYRQDPGQGLRLIYYSQIVNDFQKGDIAEGYSVSREKKESFPLTVTSAQKNPTAFYLCASSPQGFYGYTFGSGTRLTVV.

This clone has only one observation. The V gene is TRBV5-6, the J gene TRBJ1-6; D may be TRBD1 (5 bases). The CDR3 covers 14 residues. The V gene's germline CDR1 is SGHDT and CDR2 YYEEEE. V was clipped by 0 bases and J by 7 bases, with 8 bases between them. This CDR3 reads CASSLGQTNSPLHF. Written as DNA, the CDR3 is TGTGCCAGCAGCTTGGGACAGACAAATTCACCCCTCCACTTT.

V usage is TRBV3-1 (or the pseudogene TRBV3-2) and J usage is TRBJ1-2; 9 bases fit TRBD1. The CDR3 has 15 residues. CDR1 is LGHDT and CDR2 is YNNKEL in the germline V gene (reference sequence). With 0 bases clipped from V and 7 bases from J, the junction kept 6 bases outside the gene matches. CDR3: CASSQDLGQGFGYTF. DNA of the CDR3: TGTGCCAGCAGCCAAGATCTGGGACAGGGCTTTGGCTACACCTTC.

This clone was seen a single time. The gene calls are TRBV11-2 and TRBJ1-6; a possible D gene is TRBD1 (6 bases). V was clipped by 5 bases and J by 8 bases, with 25 bases between them. CDR3 size: 18 residues. The germline V gene has CDR1 SGHAT and CDR2 FQNNGV. This CDR3 reads CASSQILRRTVGYSPLHF. DNA for the CDR3: TGTGCCAGCAGCCAAATTTTAAGGCGGACAGTGGGTTATTCACCCCTCCACTTT.

The chain links TRBV6-5 to TRBJ1-2; D unclear. Trimming shortened V by 6 bases and J by 5 bases, and 19 bases separated the two germline ends. Germline V gene data show CDR1 as MNHEY and CDR2 as SVGAGI. The CDR3 is 15 amino acids. The CDR3 spells CASSEAGKVGYGYTF. The CDR3 nucleotides read TGTGCCAGCAGCGAGGCCGGGAAAGTTGGGTATGGCTACACCTTC.

The rearrangement uses TRBV29-1 and TRBJ2-1, with D hard to call. This CDR3 has 12 amino acids. The V gene's germline CDR1 is SQVTM and CDR2 ANQGSEA. V was pared by 0 bases and J by 6 bases, with 6 bases between. CDR3 residues: CSVEDIGNEQFF. CDR3 sequence (DNA): TGCAGCGTTGAAGACATCGGCAATGAGCAGTTCTTC.

This clone was seen more than once but under ten times. V is TRBV29-1 and J is TRBJ1-2; D is unclear. The CDR3 spans 15 residues. Germline V gives CDR1 SQVTM, CDR2 ANQGSEA. The V and J ends lost 3 bases and 4 bases respectively, with 18 bases between them. The CDR3 loop reads CSVDYGKRGSYGYTF. The CDR3 DNA reads as TGCAGCGTTGATTACGGCAAGCGTGGTTCCTATGGCTACACCTTC.

The V and J genes are TRBV7-9 and TRBJ1-2; D is perhaps TRBD1 (5 bases). The CDR3 has 14 amino acids. Germline CDR1 and CDR2: SEHNR and FQNEAQ (reference sequence). V lost 5 bases, J lost 0 bases, and 10 bases lay in between. The CDR3, as DNA: TGTGCCAGCAGCCTCGAGACAGCTAACTATGGCTACACCTTC. Amino acid sequence: CASSLETANYGYTF.

The rearrangement links TRBV5-4 to TRBJ2-3; D might be TRBD1 (6 bases). V was cut by 3 bases and J by 3 bases, with 11 bases left in between. This CDR3 contains 14 residues. Germline V gene data show CDR1 as SGHNT and CDR2 as YYREEE (reference sequence). The CDR3 spells CASSSPTGTDTQYF. CDR3 DNA: TGTGCCAGCAGCTCACCGACAGGTACAGATACGCAGTATTTT.

The V call is TRBV18, the J call TRBJ1-3; a possible D gene is TRBD1 (5 bases). CDR1 is KGHSH and CDR2 is LQKENI in the germline V gene. V was clipped by 3 bases and J by 1 base, with 19 bases between them. This CDR3 is built from 18 residues. The DNA of the CDR3 is TGTGCCAGCTCACCTTTGGTGCTGGGAGGGGAATCTGGAAACACCATATATTTT. Encoded protein: CASSPLVLGGESGNTIYF.

This CDR3 reads CASSVRTGGGDTQYF. As DNA, the CDR3 is TGCGCCAGCAGCGTACGGACAGGGGGCGGTGATACGCAGTATTTT. V usage is TRBV5-1 and J usage is TRBJ2-3; TRBD1 agrees at 11 bases. The J segment lost 6 bases and the V segment lost 4 bases, leaving 7 bases of the junction unmatched. The CDR3 has 15 amino acids. Per the germline V gene, CDR1 is SGHRS and CDR2 is YFSETQ.

The chain links TRBV12-3 or TRBV12-4 to TRBJ1-5; a possible D gene is TRBD1 (5 bases). V dropped 3 bases and J dropped 5 bases, with 8 bases sitting between them. This CDR3 has 13 residues. The DNA of the CDR3 is TGTGCCAGCAGTTTGACCAGGGATCAGCCCCAGCATTTT. This translates into CASSLTRDQPQHF.